This TCR beta chain was captured in a study of T cell repertoires and HLA-DP antigens. Study-wide context: Transduced HeLa cells presented HLA-DP to CD4+ T cells.

Primers targeted 54 TRBV and 13 TRBJ segments. Some clones are missing from TCRdb's copy, which holds only in-frame ones; the method was immunoSEQ multiplex PCR. Of around 100,000 clones detected, 85% to 95% appear once; the ten largest clones hold roughly 0.3%. Study-wide results and caveats: A non-physiological HeLa system presented antigen to total CD4+ responders.

On this clone: Its cognate antigen is unknown.

The material sequenced was CD4+ T cells from PBMCs. This clonotype was sampled from a woman in her late teens or twenties in good health and CMV-seronegative.

The CDR3 sequence is CASTRQRQGPYEQYV. The CDR3 nucleotides are TGTGCCAGCACCCGCCAGCGACAGGGTCCCTACGAGCAGTACGTC. The chain couples TRBV2 to TRBJ2-7; 7 nucleotides align to TRBD1. This CDR3 contains 15 residues. Per germline, CDR1 SNHLY and CDR2 FYNNEI. J lost 2 bases, V lost 7 bases, and 11 bases had no gene match.